These T cell receptor beta chains were read from a single sample in a study of PD-1 blockade in mismatch repair-deficient tumors. TCRdb keeps only in-frame clones here, not all; method: immunoSEQ multiplex PCR. The sample consists of tens of thousands of clones, approximately 83% of them appearing once. The specimen comprised peripheral blood, sampled 12 weeks after starting pembrolizumab. Source of these receptors: an adult with mismatch repair-deficient cancer. Both conserved end residues are trimmed from each CDR3. Clone size appears in some rows only: once, few, many, or a class for an expanded clone.

abundance | v_gene | CDR3aa
few | TRBV5-1 | ASSSAPTGYEQY
NA | TRBV6-6 | ASSYSYVEAGEAF
NA | TRBV27 | ASSLGLGTDTQY
NA | TRBV11-1 | ASSSGAGANVLT
NA | TRBV30 | AWSVWFRADRSGNTIY
NA | TRBV23-1 | ASSQPGNSYEQY
NA | TRBV6-5 | ASSQTGVGANVLT
NA | TRBV4-1 | ASSSPPTGTYEQY
once | TRBV6-1 | ASSEDTNRDYGYT
NA | TRBV10-1 | ASRRRRDGYT
few | TRBV9 | ASSASRAQETQY
NA | TRBV15 | ATSREPGGYT
NA | TRBV30 | AWNSGRNIQY
NA | TRBV29-1 | SVEERGRWAEAF
once | TRBV10-3 | AISESTGAYEQY
NA | TRBV7-2 | ASSSRGQTSTGELF
NA | TRBV14 | ASSQNRGGFGYT